The 30 T cell receptor beta chains reported below all come from one sample, sequenced in a study of cytomegalovirus exposure and HLA in healthy donors. In the PCR, 60 Vbeta and 13 Jbeta primers were used. Data came from immunoSEQ multiplex PCR; TCRdb stores just in-frame clones and leaves some out. The table shows approximately 160,000 clones, with more than 65% occurring only once. The sample consisted of PBMCs. Source of these receptors: a young woman in good health and CMV-seronegative.

CDR3 nucleotide sequence: TGTGCCACCAGGGGAGGACTTAACTATGGCTACACCTTC. It yields the protein CATRGGLNYGYTF. The genes are TRBV15 and TRBJ1-2, with D unclear. The V gene's germline CDR1 is LNHNV and CDR2 YYDKDF (reference sequence). The germline V and J ends were trimmed by 6 bases and 1 base, with 9 bases remaining between them. The CDR3 length is 13 residues.

This clone was found once. The rearrangement links TRBV9 to TRBJ2-7; D remains unclear. Trimming left V 3 bases short and J 0 bases short, with 7 bases between. Germline V gene sequence: CDR1 SGDLS, CDR2 YYNGEE. The CDR3 has 13 residues. The CDR3 nucleotides read TGTGCCAGCAGCGGAGGAATCTCCTACGAGCAGTACTTC. It is translated as CASSGGISYEQYF.

This clone appeared a few times. The chain combines TRBV28 with TRBJ1-2; D gene uncertain. This CDR3 has 14 residues. V was pared by 3 bases and J by 3 bases, with 11 bases between. CDR1 MDHEN and CDR2 SYDVKM come from the germline V gene. CDR3 protein: CASSFGDPYYGYTF. The CDR3 nucleotides are TGTGCCAGCAGTTTCGGGGATCCGTACTATGGCTACACCTTC.

With regard to this clone: Additional DNA sequences in this sample encode the identical CDR3. The J gene is TRBJ2-1, the V gene TRBV5-6; a possible D gene is TRBD1 (6 bases). The CDR3 runs to 15 residues. Trimming left V 0 bases short and J 7 bases short, with 14 bases between. Germline-derived CDR1 and CDR2 are SGHDT and YYEEEE. The CDR3 nucleotides are TGTGCCAGCAGCTTGGGTTTACAGGGTAGGAATGAGCAGTTCTTC. Its translation: CASSLGLQGRNEQFF.

The CDR3 region has the DNA TGCAGCGTTAACGGACAGGGAGGAAGCACAGATACGCAGTATTTT. Its translation: CSVNGQGGSTDTQYF. The genes are TRBV29-1 and TRBJ2-3, with 8 nucleotides matching TRBD1. The CDR3 extends over 15 amino acids. From germline, CDR1 is SQVTM and CDR2 ANQGSEA. The V segment lost 5 bases and the J segment 0 bases; nucleotides outside the gene matches: 7.

The rearrangement links TRBV2 to TRBJ2-1, with TRBD2 identical over 11 bases. V dropped 3 bases and J dropped 3; count of bases not matched to a gene: 1. Germline V gene sequence: CDR1 SNHLY, CDR2 FYNNEI. The CDR3 runs to 15 residues. For the CDR3, the DNA is TGTGCCAGCAGTGATCTAGCGGGAGGCTACAATGAGCAGTTCTTC. Translating gives CASSDLAGGYNEQFF.

The rearrangement joins TRBV29-1 to TRBJ2-1, with D perhaps TRBD2 (6 bases). Germline V gene sequence: CDR1 SQVTM, CDR2 ANQGSEA. The CDR3 contains 12 residues. V was pared by 7 bases and J by 7 bases, with 14 bases between. In DNA, the CDR3 is TGCAGCGCCCGGGACTCAAAAAATGAGCAGTTCTTC. Translating gives CSARDSKNEQFF.

V usage is TRBV28 and J usage is TRBJ1-2; 7 bases map to TRBD1. CDR1 MDHEN and CDR2 SYDVKM come from the germline V gene. This CDR3 has 14 amino acids. V was pared by 8 bases and J by 2 bases, with 8 bases of the junction left unmatched. The CDR3 sequence: CASRTAQGNYGYTF. Written as DNA, the CDR3 is TGTGCCAGCCGTACGGCACAGGGGAACTATGGCTACACCTTC.

CDR3 in amino acids: CASSVGTSGSSDTQYF. CDR3 nucleotides: TGTGCCAGCAGCGTTGGGACTAGCGGGAGTTCAGATACGCAGTATTTT. The gene calls are TRBV7-6 and TRBJ2-3, with TRBD2 matching over 14 bases. The trim removed 5 bases at V and 4 bases at J, leaving 5 bases unmatched. CDR1 is SGHVS and CDR2 is FNYEAQ in the germline V gene. The CDR3 is 16 amino acids.

This clone occurred once. The gene calls are TRBV5-1 and TRBJ2-2, with D tentatively TRBD1 (6 bases). The length of the CDR3 is 13 residues. Trimming stripped 2 bases from V and 10 bases from J, with 12 bases between. The germline V gene encodes CDR1 SGHRS and CDR2 YFSETQ. CDR3 in DNA: TGCGCCAGCAGCTTCACTCAGGGGATGGAGCTGTTTTTT. It encodes CASSFTQGMELFF.

The J gene is TRBJ1-5, the V gene TRBV6-5; 9 bases agree with TRBD1. Trimming at V came to 6 bases and at J to 7 bases, leaving 10 bases not matched to a gene. CDR1 and CDR2 (germline): MNHEY, SVGAGI. The CDR3 totals 15 residues. CDR3 sequence: CASRPSGTGRQPQHF. In nucleotides, the CDR3 is TGTGCCAGCAGACCTTCCGGGACAGGGAGGCAGCCCCAGCATTTT.

The rearrangement uses TRBV27 and TRBJ2-3; D perhaps matches TRBD1 (6 bases). Trimming removed 8 bases from V and 0 bases from J, with 21 bases in between. Per the germline V gene, CDR1 is MNHEY and CDR2 is SMNVEV (reference sequence). CDR3 size: 17 residues. The CDR3 nucleotides read TGTGCCAGCCTGGACAGTGGAAGGTTCTCTAGCACAGATACGCAGTATTTT. As protein: CASLDSGRFSSTDTQYF.

V usage is TRBV15 and J usage is TRBJ1-1; D possibly corresponds to TRBD1 (6 bases). The CDR3 extends over 16 amino acids. Germline V gene sequence: CDR1 LNHNV, CDR2 YYDKDF (reference sequence). V dropped 0 bases and J dropped 1 base, with 12 bases sitting between them. CDR3 nucleotides: TGTGCCACCAGCAGAGATCGACAGGAGCGGAACACTGAAGCTTTCTTT. This translates into CATSRDRQERNTEAFF.

This chain uses TRBV5-3 with TRBJ2-7; 7 bases agree with TRBD1. TRBV5-3 is treated as an ORF (open reading frame) with a function not yet certain. The CDR3 spans 13 residues. Unmatched junction bases numbered 6, after V lost 6 bases and J lost 3 bases. As DNA, the CDR3 is TGTGCCAGAAAAGACAGGGTCGGCTACGAGCAGTACTTC. The encoded protein is CARKDRVGYEQYF.

The chain carries TRBV15 and TRBJ1-2; a weak D match, TRBD1 (5 bases). This CDR3 is 13 amino acids long. Germline values: CDR1 LNHNV, CDR2 YYDKDF (reference sequence). Trimming took 3 bases from V and 4 from J, leaving 9 bases between them. CDR3 sequence reads: CATSSPRAYGYTF. CDR3 coding DNA: TGTGCCACCAGCAGCCCCAGGGCCTATGGCTACACCTTC.

This clone was observed a handful of times. The V gene is TRBV4-3, the J gene TRBJ1-5; D ambiguous. V dropped 1 base and J dropped 6 bases, with 10 bases sitting between them. The CDR3 is 14 residues long. Germline V lookup: CDR1 LGHNA, CDR2 YSLEER. For the CDR3, the DNA is TGCGCCAGCAGCCAAGGTTTGGGAGGTCAGCCCCAGCATTTT. This codes for CASSQGLGGQPQHF.

The chain combines TRBV30 with TRBJ2-1; D may be TRBD1 (6 bases). CDR3 length: 13 amino acids. The V gene's germline CDR1 is GTSNPN and CDR2 SVGIG (reference sequence). V was shortened by 3 bases and J by 1 base, with 7 bases between the two germline ends. The CDR3 DNA is TGTGCCTGGAGGACAGGATCCTACAATGAGCAGTTCTTC. This encodes CAWRTGSYNEQFF.

The chain couples TRBV5-1 to TRBJ1-1; 8 bases are a match to TRBD1. After removal of 4 bases from V and 1 base from J, the junction contained 6 bases not matched to a gene. This CDR3 region has 15 residues. Germline V gene data show CDR1 as SGHRS and CDR2 as YFSETQ. The CDR3 here is CASSPNTGGNTEAFF. The DNA for the CDR3 is TGCGCCAGCAGCCCCAATACAGGGGGGAACACTGAAGCTTTCTTT.

This chain's CDR3 is CASSLDWGAGCTGELFF. The DNA for the CDR3 is TGTGCCAGCAGCTTAGATTGGGGTGCAGGGTGCACCGGGGAGCTGTTTTTT. The gene calls are TRBV11-3 and TRBJ2-2, with D perhaps matching TRBD1 (5 bases). The CDR3 covers 17 residues. CDR1 is SGHNT, CDR2 YENEEA, per germline. V was trimmed by 0 bases and J by 4 bases, leaving 15 bases between them.

This chain joins TRBV5-4 and TRBJ1-4; D unresolved. Deletions cut 4 bases from V and 8 bases from J, with 21 bases between. The CDR3 runs to 16 residues. CDR1 and CDR2 from the germline V gene are SGHNT and YYREEE (reference sequence). CDR3: CASSLGLTSDGEKLFF. The DNA of the CDR3 is TGTGCCAGCAGCCTCGGACTGACCTCGGACGGCGAAAAACTGTTTTTT. The full variable domain, in which reference TRBV5-4 and TRBJ1-4 provide the parts outside the CDR3, is ETGVTQSPTHLIKTRGQQVTLRCSSQSGHNTVSWYQQALGQGPQFIFQYYREEENGRGNFPPRFSGLQFPNYSSELNVNALELDDSALYLCASSLGLTSDGEKLFFGSGTQLSVL.

This clone was picked up a small number of times. The chain links TRBV6-6 to TRBJ1-2, with D perhaps TRBD1 (6 bases). The CDR3 covers 13 residues. V was trimmed by 5 bases and J by 1 base, leaving 8 bases between them. CDR1 is MNHNY, CDR2 SVGAGI, per germline (reference sequence). For the CDR3, the DNA is TGTGCCAGCAGTACAGGGCTTAACTATGGCTACACCTTC. Its translation is CASSTGLNYGYTF.

The chain combines TRBV9 with TRBJ2-1; D is perhaps TRBD2 (5 bases). Trimming took off 3 bases at V and 6 bases at J, with 10 bases between the two ends. CDR3 length: 13 residues. Per germline, CDR1 SGDLS and CDR2 YYNGEE. The CDR3 sequence: CASSAGSSNEQFF. DNA for the CDR3: TGTGCCAGCAGCGCGGGGTCGTCCAATGAGCAGTTCTTC.

V is TRBV14 and J is TRBJ1-1, with no clear D. Deletions cut 2 bases from V and 0 bases from J, with 13 bases between. CDR3 length: 16 residues. The germline gives CDR1 SGHDN, CDR2 FVKESK. This chain's CDR3 is CASSQFGRLVNTEAFF. The CDR3 DNA follows: TGTGCCAGCAGCCAATTCGGGAGGCTAGTGAACACTGAAGCTTTCTTT.

The chain carries TRBV5-1 and TRBJ1-2; 8 bases are a match to TRBD1. CDR1 SGHRS and CDR2 YFSETQ come from the germline V gene. With V trimmed by 2 bases and J by 6 bases, 3 bases remained unmatched. The CDR3 spans 13 residues. The CDR3 DNA follows: TGCGCCAGCAGCTTAGGACAGGGTGATGGCTACACCTTC. It codes for CASSLGQGDGYTF.

The chain combines TRBV30 with TRBJ1-2, with TRBD1 identical over 9 bases. CDR3 length equals 16 residues. CDR1 and CDR2 from the germline V gene are GTSNPN and SVGIG (reference sequence). The junction had 19 bases not matched to a gene; V was cut back by 6 bases and J by 8 bases. The chain's CDR3 is CACLFPRDRALGGYTF. DNA of the CDR3: TGTGCCTGCCTATTCCCCCGGGACAGGGCCCTCGGGGGCTACACCTTC.

The chain is built from TRBV2 and TRBJ1-2; D possibly corresponds to TRBD1 (5 bases). The CDR3 contains 13 residues. V dropped 7 bases and J dropped 4 bases, with 13 bases sitting between them. In germline, CDR1 is SNHLY, CDR2 FYNNEI. This chain's CDR3 is CASTADGGYGYTF. CDR3 sequence (DNA): TGTGCCAGCACCGCCGACGGGGGCTATGGCTACACCTTC.

Concerning this clone: This specimen includes other DNA sequences encoding the same CDR3. V is TRBV5-1 and J is TRBJ1-1; a weak D match, TRBD1 (5 bases). CDR3 length equals 13 residues. Germline CDR1 reads SGHRS; CDR2 reads YFSETQ. The germline V and J ends were trimmed by 0 bases and 4 bases, with 7 bases remaining between them. The CDR3 region is CASSLGGTTEAFF. In DNA, the CDR3 is TGCGCCAGCAGCTTGGGCGGGACCACTGAAGCTTTCTTT.

The chain joins TRBV5-3 to TRBJ2-1; 9 positions match TRBD2. TRBV5-3 is treated as an ORF (open reading frame) with a function not yet certain. The V segment lost 3 bases and the J segment 4 bases; nucleotides outside the gene matches: 5. The CDR3 runs to 15 residues. The CDR3 loop is CARSSSGVTYNEQFF. CDR3 nucleotide sequence: TGTGCCAGAAGCTCTAGCGGGGTTACGTACAATGAGCAGTTCTTC.

The CDR3, as DNA: TGTGCCAGCAGTGAGTCGGAGCCCGGTTACGTTGAAAAACTGTTTTTT. It translates to CASSESEPGYVEKLFF. The chain is built from TRBV25-1 and TRBJ1-4; D call uncertain. Germline CDR1 and CDR2: MGHDK and SYGVNS. V was cut by 3 bases and J by 7 bases, with 18 bases left in between. This CDR3 comprises 16 residues.

V usage is TRBV5-1 and J usage is TRBJ1-4; 9 bases map to TRBD1. CDR1 and CDR2 (germline): SGHRS, YFSETQ. CDR3 length: 15 amino acids. Unmatched junction bases numbered 6, after V lost 4 bases and J lost 5 bases. The CDR3 sequence is CASSVGQGWNEKLFF. CDR3 bases: TGCGCCAGCAGCGTCGGACAGGGGTGGAATGAAAAACTGTTTTTT.